The clone carrying this TCR beta chain was found a few times. Its antigen is unidentified. The sample has other DNA sequences that encode this CDR3 too. These data come from a study of shared clonotypes between healthy human individuals. Findings and caveats of the study: Some naive CD4 clonotypes, 5% to 5.5%, turned up in common across several donors.

Trimming removed 0 bases at V and 0 bases at J, with 9 bases between. Germline CDR1 is SGHAT and CDR2 is FQNNGV. The CDR3 is 15 residues long. Original handling: Filtering differed for immunoSEQ, which gave only junction sequences without quality scores. Clones were sequenced by immunoSEQ multiplex PCR, and TCRdb holds only the in-frame ones, with some missing. Clonal size and the V and J genes are those of that table, whereas D and trimming came from the DNA. Among 850,000 to 1,100,000 clones, 70% to 85% were seen once, and the ten largest hold 0.89%. Sample: memory CD4+ T cells from PBMCs. Subset denoted: CD45RA-negative fraction. V is TRBV11-2 and J is TRBJ2-7; unclear D gene. This TCR came from a man aged 18 to 35 in good health. Some clones in this sample may be carry-over from other donors' samples. CDR3 region: CASSLDYSISYEQYF. CDR3 sequence (DNA): TGTGCCAGCAGCTTAGATTATTCTATCTCCTACGAGCAGTACTTC.